The 2 T cell receptor beta chains listed next were all sequenced from one sample in a study of radiotherapy plus CTLA-4 blockade in lung cancer. The data were produced by immunoSEQ multiplex PCR, yet TCRdb's version contains in-frame clones alone and is incomplete. The data show around 99,000 clones, 85% to 90% seen once. The source was peripheral blood, collected from a patient treated with radiotherapy plus ipilimumab. The source is a human donor with non-small cell lung cancer that progressed on radiotherapy plus ipilimumab.

The J gene is TRBJ1-2, the V gene TRBV9; TRBD1 matches 7 bases. V was clipped by 4 bases and J by 4 bases; unmatched bases: 16. Germline V lookup: CDR1 SGDLS, CDR2 YYNGEE. The CDR3 covers 17 residues. Here the CDR3 reads CASSPGTANLLGYGYTF. The CDR3 nucleotides read TGTGCCAGCAGCCCAGGGACAGCTAACCTCCTCGGCTATGGCTACACCTTC.

The V call is TRBV19, the J call TRBJ2-3; D is ambiguous. CDR1 is LNHDA, CDR2 SQIVND, per germline (reference sequence). The CDR3 is 13 residues long. Trimming took off 3 bases at V and 4 bases at J, with 8 bases between the two ends. The CDR3 here is CASSIMGPDTQYF. The CDR3 DNA is TGTGCCAGTAGTATTATGGGTCCAGATACGCAGTATTTT.